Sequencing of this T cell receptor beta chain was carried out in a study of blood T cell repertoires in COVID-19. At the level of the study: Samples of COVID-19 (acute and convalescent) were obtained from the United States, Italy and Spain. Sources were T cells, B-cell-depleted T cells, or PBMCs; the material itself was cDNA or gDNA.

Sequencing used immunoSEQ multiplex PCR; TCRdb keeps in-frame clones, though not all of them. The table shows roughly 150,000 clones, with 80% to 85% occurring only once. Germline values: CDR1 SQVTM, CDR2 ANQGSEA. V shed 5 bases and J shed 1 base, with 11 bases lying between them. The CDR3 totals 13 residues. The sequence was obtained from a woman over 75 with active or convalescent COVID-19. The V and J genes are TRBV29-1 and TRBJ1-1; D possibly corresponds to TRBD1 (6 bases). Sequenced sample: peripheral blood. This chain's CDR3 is CSVQQGSNTEAFF. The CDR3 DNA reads TGCAGCGTTCAGCAGGGGTCGAACACTGAAGCTTTCTTT.